The clone carrying this T cell receptor (beta chain) was detected a few times. As yet, its antigen is unknown. The CDR3 totals 17 residues. The germline CDR1 and CDR2 sequences are MNHEY and SMNVEV (reference sequence). Losses at the gene ends were 6 bases for V and 1 base for J; bases not matched to a gene: 13. Specified time point: newly diagnosed GD, antithyroid drugs for less than 3 months. From PBMCs, RNA was extracted and then used to make the TCR library. It was an endocrinology department in Xi'an, China, that provided the patients. This sample is part of a study of regulatory T cells in long-lasting Graves disease. General observations from the study: TCR diversity in persistent Graves' patients was below that of newly diagnosed ones.

Building the TCR beta libraries relied on iRepertoire HTBI primers, and CDR3 regions underwent Arm-PCR. Via MiXCR, TCRdb re-called the multiplex PCR reads, giving one row per CDR3 protein. The sample carries roughly 520,000 distinct CDR3 sequences, around 12% recorded once. This sample was also put to use in a study of T cells in Graves' hyperthyroidism and ophthalmopathy. That investigation notes: Graves' hyperthyroidism was deemed stable absent ophthalmopathy progression within 18 months. TCR CDR3 regions were first amplified by RT-PCR with HTBI primers.

The clonotype originates from a woman under 40 with Graves disease. The V call is TRBV27, the J call TRBJ2-5, with 8 bases identical to TRBD2. Sequences were derived from peripheral blood mononuclear cells (PBMCs), sampled at new diagnosis, from a patient treated with antithyroid drugs. The CDR3 region has the DNA TGTGCCAGCAGACTCTACTCCGGGACTAGTAGCCAAGAGACCCAGTACTTC. Its protein is CASRLYSGTSSQETQYF.